This TCR beta chain is from a study of siplizumab effects on memory and regulatory T cells. Findings and limits, study-wide: The alloreactive clones that mapped to unstimulated subsets made up only a minor fraction.

This CDR3 has 15 residues. CDR1 is SGHTA and CDR2 is FQGTGA in the germline V gene. The authors cocultured the mixed lymphocyte reaction cells at 37 degrees C for about six days. The method was immunoSEQ multiplex PCR; TCRdb's version includes in-frame clones alone and lacks a portion of them. The repertoire consists of 7,700 or so clones, with around a third occurring once and the leading ten covering 5.8%. As for this clone: Its matching antigen is unknown. A read error is possible here, since a much larger clone lies one base away.

The sample consisted of CFSE-low (dividing) CD8+ T cells sorted from an allogeneic mixed lymphocyte reaction. The clonotype was recovered from a human donor in good health; the cells came from an allogeneic mixed lymphocyte reaction. This chain connects TRBV7-3 to TRBJ2-1; 7 bases align to TRBD2. CDR3 bases: TGTGTCAGCAGCTTCATGGGGGAGGGCCGCAATGAGCAGTTCTTC. Its translation: CVSSFMGEGRNEQFF.